These T cell receptor beta chains were read from a single sample in a study of blood T cell repertoires in COVID-19. The table came from immunoSEQ multiplex PCR; TCRdb's copy has only in-frame clones and leaves some out. The sample comprises about 190,000 clones, less than 80% of which are singletons, and around 11% rests with the top ten. The sequencing sample was made of peripheral blood. All receptors come from a woman aged 45-65 years with acute or convalescent COVID-19. Each CDR3 is given with its conserved first and last residue. The order of the fields is D gene, J gene, V gene, clone size, CDR3 protein, CDR3 DNA. D genes are given only for firm matches. Some rows mark clone size as missing; the rest say once, few, many or name a class of expanded clone.

D: TRBD1; J: TRBJ1-4; V: TRBV28; size: few; CDR3: CASSSLGSRGDEKLFF; DNA: TGTGCCAGCAGTTCCTTAGGGAGCAGGGGGGATGAAAAACTGTTTTTT
D: TRBD1; J: TRBJ1-2; V: TRBV3-1/TRBV3-2; size: .; CDR3: CASSRDSGWNGYTF; DNA: TGTGCCAGCAGCCGGGACAGCGGGTGGAATGGCTACACCTTC
D: TRBD2; J: TRBJ2-1; V: TRBV14; size: .; CDR3: CASRGTSGSFEQFF; DNA: TGTGCCAGCAGAGGGACTAGCGGATCTTTTGAGCAGTTCTTC
D: .; J: TRBJ2-1; V: TRBV6-5; size: .; CDR3: CASSWRRVDEQFF; DNA: TGTGCCAGCAGTTGGCGCAGGGTCGATGAGCAGTTCTTC
D: .; J: TRBJ2-1; V: TRBV3-1/TRBV3-2; size: .; CDR3: CASSPWGRVYNEQFF; DNA: TGTGCCAGCAGCCCCTGGGGGCGGGTATACAATGAGCAGTTCTTC
D: .; J: TRBJ2-7; V: TRBV28; size: .; CDR3: CASSSRWEQYF; DNA: TGTGCCAGCAGTTCACGGTGGGAGCAGTACTTC
D: TRBD1; J: TRBJ2-3; V: TRBV15; size: .; CDR3: CATSRDRTGGGDTQYF; DNA: TGTGCCACCAGCAGAGATCGGACAGGGGGCGGAGATACGCAGTATTTT
D: TRBD1; J: TRBJ1-5; V: TRBV28; size: .; CDR3: CASRQGTANQPQHF; DNA: TGTGCCAGCAGGCAGGGGACAGCTAATCAGCCCCAGCATTTT
D: TRBD1; J: TRBJ2-2; V: TRBV9; size: few; CDR3: CASSYKVGQAANTGELFF; DNA: TGTGCCAGCAGCTATAAGGTTGGACAGGCCGCGAACACCGGGGAGCTGTTTTTT
D: .; J: TRBJ2-7; V: TRBV28; size: .; CDR3: CASSLTDSFKIDEQYF; DNA: TGTGCCAGCAGTTTAACCGACAGTTTTAAGATAGACGAGCAGTACTTC
D: .; J: TRBJ2-1; V: TRBV28; size: .; CDR3: CASGLQFF; DNA: TGTGCCAGCGGGCTGCAGTTCTTC
D: .; J: TRBJ1-2; V: TRBV12-3/TRBV12-4; size: .; CDR3: CASSPGYNYGYTF; DNA: TGTGCCAGCAGCCCAGGTTACAACTATGGCTACACCTTC
D: .; J: TRBJ1-2; V: TRBV12-3/TRBV12-4; size: few; CDR3: CASRFGGGSGYTF; DNA: TGTGCCAGCAGATTCGGAGGAGGGAGCGGCTACACCTTC
D: TRBD1; J: TRBJ1-3; V: TRBV30; size: .; CDR3: CAWSGDRGNTIYF; DNA: TGTGCCTGGAGTGGGGACAGGGGGAACACCATATATTTT
D: TRBD1; J: TRBJ2-1; V: TRBV9; size: .; CDR3: CASSATAGTGGYNEQFF; DNA: TGTGCCAGCAGCGCCACAGCCGGGACAGGAGGCTACAATGAGCAGTTCTTC
D: TRBD1; J: TRBJ2-2; V: TRBV28; size: .; CDR3: CASSFWTGGRTGELFF; DNA: TGTGCCAGCAGTTTCTGGACAGGGGGCCGCACCGGGGAGCTGTTTTTT
D: .; J: TRBJ2-7; V: TRBV9; size: .; CDR3: CASSVDPRGIEQYF; DNA: TGTGCCAGCAGCGTAGACCCGAGGGGGATCGAGCAGTACTTC
D: TRBD2; J: TRBJ2-3; V: TRBV24-1; size: .; CDR3: CATSEATSGSADTQYF; DNA: TGTGCCACCAGCGAGGCGACTAGCGGGAGCGCAGATACGCAGTATTTT
D: .; J: TRBJ1-5; V: TRBV12-3/TRBV12-4; size: .; CDR3: CASGETLSLQHF; DNA: TGTGCCAGCGGGGAGACCCTCTCCCTCCAGCATTTT
D: .; J: TRBJ2-3; V: TRBV9; size: .; CDR3: CASSILADTQYF; DNA: TGTGCCAGCAGCATACTAGCAGATACGCAGTATTTT
D: TRBD1; J: TRBJ1-5; V: TRBV4-1; size: .; CDR3: CASEDRDSNQPQHF; DNA: TGCGCCAGCGAGGACAGGGATAGCAATCAGCCCCAGCATTTT
D: TRBD1; J: TRBJ2-5; V: TRBV11-2; size: .; CDR3: CASRQRGRWEETQYF; DNA: TGTGCCAGCAGGCAGAGGGGGCGCTGGGAAGAGACCCAGTACTTC
D: .; J: TRBJ1-4; V: TRBV7-9; size: .; CDR3: CASSIVATNEKLFF; DNA: TGTGCCAGCAGCATCGTCGCAACTAATGAAAAACTGTTTTTT
D: TRBD2; J: TRBJ2-1; V: TRBV11-2; size: .; CDR3: CASSFAGAGGPRDEQFF; DNA: TGTGCCAGCAGCTTTGCGGGGGCGGGAGGGCCTAGAGATGAGCAGTTCTTC
D: .; J: TRBJ1-2; V: TRBV7-6; size: .; CDR3: CASSALALRDYGYTF; DNA: TGTGCCAGCAGCGCCTTGGCATTGAGGGACTATGGCTACACCTTC
D: .; J: TRBJ2-6; V: TRBV30; size: .; CDR3: CAWSEGTGANVLTF; DNA: TGTGCCTGGAGCGAGGGTACTGGGGCCAACGTCCTGACTTTC